This T cell receptor beta chain was documented in a study of T cell repertoires in cytomegalovirus infection. Study at large: It was recently identified HLA-C-restricted and well-studied HLA-B-restricted CMV epitopes that the study used. CMV infection together with matching HLA type was indicated by public TCR beta signatures. Whole-study findings and limits: The study found HLA-C-restricted CMV-specific TCR beta clonotypes dominating the ex vivo response.

Germline CDR1 MNHEY, CDR2 SMNVEV (reference sequence). The V gene end was trimmed by 7 bases and the J gene end by 5 bases; junction bases not matched to a gene: 11. The CDR3 is 15 amino acids. Note on this clonotype: No antigen is known for it.

MiXCR, applied by TCRdb to the reads, yields one record per CDR3 protein. The repertoire consists of approximately 600,000 distinct CDR3 sequences, with over 35% occurring once and the leading ten covering 48%. The rearrangement joins TRBV27 to TRBJ2-7; TRBD2 aligns across 10 bases. The sequence derives from a human donor in good health (CMV status not recorded). Some clones in this sample may be carry-over from other donors' samples. Sample: cultured PBMCs, taken from culture after CMV antigen stimulation. This CDR3 reads CASTDGASGSNEQYF. CDR3 bases: TGTGCCAGCACCGACGGGGCTAGCGGGAGTAACGAGCAGTACTTC.